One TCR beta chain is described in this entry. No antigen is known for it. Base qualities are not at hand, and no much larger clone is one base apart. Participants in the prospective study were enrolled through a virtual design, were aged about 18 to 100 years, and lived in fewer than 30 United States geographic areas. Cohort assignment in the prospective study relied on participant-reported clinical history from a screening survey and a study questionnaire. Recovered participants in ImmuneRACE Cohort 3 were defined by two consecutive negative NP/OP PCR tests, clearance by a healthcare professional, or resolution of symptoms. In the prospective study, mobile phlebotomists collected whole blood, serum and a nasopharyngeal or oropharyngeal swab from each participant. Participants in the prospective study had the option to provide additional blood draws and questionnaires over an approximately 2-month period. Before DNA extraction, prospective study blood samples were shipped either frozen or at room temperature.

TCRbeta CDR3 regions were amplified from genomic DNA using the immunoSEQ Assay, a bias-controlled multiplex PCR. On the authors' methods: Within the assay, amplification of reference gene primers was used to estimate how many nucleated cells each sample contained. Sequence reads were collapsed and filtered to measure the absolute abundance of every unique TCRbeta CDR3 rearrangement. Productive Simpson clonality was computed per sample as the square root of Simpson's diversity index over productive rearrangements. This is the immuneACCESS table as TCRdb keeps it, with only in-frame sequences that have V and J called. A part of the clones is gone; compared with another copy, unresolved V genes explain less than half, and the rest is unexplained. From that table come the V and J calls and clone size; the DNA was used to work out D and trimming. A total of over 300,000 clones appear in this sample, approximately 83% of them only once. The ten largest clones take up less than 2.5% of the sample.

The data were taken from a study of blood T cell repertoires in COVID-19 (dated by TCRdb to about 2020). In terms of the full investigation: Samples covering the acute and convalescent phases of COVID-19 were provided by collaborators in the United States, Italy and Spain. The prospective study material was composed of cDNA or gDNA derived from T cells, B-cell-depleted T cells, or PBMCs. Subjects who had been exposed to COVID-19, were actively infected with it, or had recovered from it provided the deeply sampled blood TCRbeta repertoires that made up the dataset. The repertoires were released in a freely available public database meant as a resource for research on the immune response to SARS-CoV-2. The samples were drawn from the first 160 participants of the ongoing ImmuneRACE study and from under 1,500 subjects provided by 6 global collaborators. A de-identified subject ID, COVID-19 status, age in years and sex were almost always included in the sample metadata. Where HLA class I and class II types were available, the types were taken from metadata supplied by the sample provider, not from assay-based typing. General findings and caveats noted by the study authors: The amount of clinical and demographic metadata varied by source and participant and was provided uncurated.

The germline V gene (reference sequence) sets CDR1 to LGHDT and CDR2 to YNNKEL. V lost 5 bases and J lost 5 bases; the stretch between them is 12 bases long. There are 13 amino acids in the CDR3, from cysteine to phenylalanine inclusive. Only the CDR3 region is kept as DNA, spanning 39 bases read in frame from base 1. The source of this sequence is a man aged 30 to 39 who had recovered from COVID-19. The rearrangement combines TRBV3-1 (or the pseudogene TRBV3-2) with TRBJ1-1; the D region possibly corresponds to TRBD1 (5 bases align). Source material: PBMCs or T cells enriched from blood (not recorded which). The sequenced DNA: TGTGCCAGCAGCTCCACCCGGGGGACTGAAGCTTTCTTT. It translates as CASSSTRGTEAFF.